The present entry profiles one T cell receptor (beta chain) with its context. This record comes from a study of T cell changes during pregnancy in multiple sclerosis. Only in-frame clones appear in the TCRdb table, and some are missing; sequencing was by immunoSEQ multiplex PCR. The table shows around 70,000 clones, with over 85% occurring only once. The V and J ends lost 4 bases and 3 bases respectively, with 7 bases between them. This CDR3 spans 13 amino acids. Germline V gene sequence: CDR1 MNHEY, CDR2 SMNVEV (reference sequence). The receptor was isolated from a female donor with multiple sclerosis, enrolled in a pregnancy study. The chain is built from TRBV27 and TRBJ1-5, with no clear D. Sequencing used peripheral blood, obtained in the second trimester of pregnancy. Here the CDR3 DNA reads TGTGCCAGCAGTTCCCTCTACAATCAGCCCCAGCATTTT. Translation: CASSSLYNQPQHF.